The 5 T cell receptor beta chains reported below all come from one sample, sequenced in a study of T cells in Graves' hyperthyroidism and ophthalmopathy (dated by TCRdb to between 2018 and 2021). Libraries came from multiplex PCR. TCRdb shows the sequencer as Illumina HiSeq 2000. The TCR beta CDR3 regions were amplified from the RNA transcripts. A first-round RT-PCR of the TCR CDR3 used the HTBI primer set with the Qiagen OneStep RT-PCR kit. TCRdb took the public reads, trimmed them with fastp at Q25, ran MiXCR for clone calling and kept in-frame beta chains. Records with the same CDR3 protein are collapsed into one entry carrying the most frequent genes and DNA. For this sample the table gives about 590,000 distinct CDR3 sequences, of which 15% to 18% were detected only once. Approximately 7% of the sample belongs to the ten largest clones. Sequences were obtained from blood. Receptors originate from a woman younger than 45 with Graves' hyperthyroidism.

There are a few counts of this clonotype. The chain has TRBV20-1 and TRBJ1-1; a weak D match, TRBD1 (5 bases). The germline gives CDR1 DFQATT, CDR2 SNEGSKA (reference sequence). With 6 bases removed from V and 2 bases from J, the gap between germline ends came to 22 bases. This CDR3 comprises 16 residues. The CDR3 region is CSARKIRAGSNTEAFF. CDR3 in DNA: TGCAGTGCCAGGAAGATCAGGGCAGGGTCAAACACTGAAGCTTTCTTT.

The genes are TRBV7-9 and TRBJ1-4, with D tentatively TRBD1 (5 bases). The CDR3 is 16 amino acids. Germline V lookup: CDR1 SEHNR, CDR2 FQNEAQ (reference sequence). V was trimmed by 5 bases and J by 0 bases, leaving 13 bases between them. The CDR3 DNA reads TGTGCCAGCAGCACCGGACAAGTCGCAACTAATGAAAAACTGTTTTTT. Protein product: CASSTGQVATNEKLFF. The whole variable domain, filled in from reference TRBV7-9 and TRBJ1-4, reads DTGVSQNPRHKITKRGQNVTFRCDPISEHNRLYWYRQTLGQGPEFLTYFQNEAQLEKSRLLSDRFSAERPKGSFSTLEIQRTEQGDSAMYLCASSTGQVATNEKLFFGSGTQLSVL.

The table lists this clonotype with many counts. The chain recombines TRBV20-1 with TRBJ2-1, with 7 positions matching TRBD2. CDR1 is DFQATT, CDR2 SNEGSKA, per germline (reference sequence). The length of the CDR3 is 15 residues. Trimming took 0 bases from V and 4 from J; bases not matched to a gene: 6. In nucleotides, the CDR3 is TGCAGTGCTAGAGATCCCGGGACTACGTACAATGAGCAGTTCTTC. Translating it yields CSARDPGTTYNEQFF.

This clonotype came up many times. The rearrangement joins TRBV6-1 to TRBJ2-1, with TRBD2 matching 7 bases. The CDR3 is made up of 15 amino acids. Trimming took 10 bases from V and 7 from J; bases not matched to a gene: 16. Per the germline V gene, CDR1 is MNHNS and CDR2 is SASEGT. The chain's CDR3 is CATRARDYPSNEQFF. CDR3 coding DNA: TGTGCCACCCGGGCACGGGACTACCCCTCGAATGAGCAGTTCTTC.

The table lists this clonotype with many counts. The gene calls are TRBV5-1 and TRBJ2-7, with D maybe TRBD2 (6 bases). The CDR3 contains 13 residues. In germline, CDR1 is SGHRS, CDR2 YFSETQ. V was cut by 1 base and J by 9 bases, with 14 bases left in between. The chain's CDR3 is CASSLRGAGTQYF. The CDR3 DNA is TGCGCCAGCAGCTTGCGGGGCGCGGGGACGCAGTACTTC. The full variable domain, in which reference TRBV5-1 and TRBJ2-7 provide the parts outside the CDR3, is KAGVTQTPRYLIKTRGQQVTLSCSPISGHRSVSWYQQTPGQGLQFLFEYFSETQRNKGNFPGRFSGRQFSNSRSEMNVSTLELGDSALYLCASSLRGAGTQYFGPGTRLTVT.